Listed below are T cell receptor beta chains from one sample, sequenced in a study of CD8+CD57+ T cells in acquired aplastic anemia. TCRdb re-called the reads with MiXCR, one entry per CDR3 protein. The table includes 130,000 or so distinct CDR3 sequences, under 60% detected once. Material: sorted CD4+, CD8+, or CD8+CD57+ T cells (not recorded which) from PBMCs. The receptors originated from a human donor with aplastic anemia. The CDR3 runs from the conserved cysteine through the conserved F or W.

TRBV7-6,TRBJ2-7,16,CASSHFTGLPAHEQYF
TRBV5-4,TRBJ2-7,15,CASSSNSAGLYEQYF
TRBV24-1,TRBJ2-1,18,CATSDARQVTSAYNEQFF
TRBV25-1,TRBJ1-2,13,CASSEWGPYGYTF
TRBV25-1,TRBJ2-3,16,CASSVTGRGSTDTQYF
TRBV25-1,TRBJ1-1,11,CASNRNTEAFF
TRBV10-3,TRBJ2-1,16,CAISEWTSGAYNEQFF
TRBV2,TRBJ1-6,14,CASKKTGDNSPLHF
TRBV5-5,TRBJ1-1,15,CAGSLGGTGYTEAFF
TRBV29-1,TRBJ1-1,13,CSVTGSPNTEAFF
TRBV7-6,TRBJ1-2,13,CASSLGRGPGYTF
TRBV29-1,TRBJ2-1,15,CSVKRGTGAYNEQFF
TRBV20-1,TRBJ1-1,15,CSARVLGDINTEAFF
TRBV6-1,TRBJ2-5,14,CASTPAGVQETQYF
TRBV11-1,TRBJ2-3,17,CASSPKTGEGYTDTQYF
TRBV20-1,TRBJ1-2,13,CSAEVTRGQGYTF
TRBV15,TRBJ2-1,14,CATSRVDLSDEQFF
TRBV9,TRBJ1-1,15,CASSPKGAMGTEAFF
TRBV25-1,TRBJ2-7,13,CASSFASSNEQYF
TRBV7-8,TRBJ1-2,14,CASNLRRANYGYTF
TRBV7-6,TRBJ2-5,13,CASSSGGLETQYF
TRBV20-1,TRBJ1-5,14,CSARRWGRGQPQHF
TRBV2,TRBJ2-3,12,CANDQGTDTQYF
TRBV19,TRBJ1-1,13,CASSDRLNTEAFF
TRBV2,TRBJ2-1,15,CASSLWDRVYNEQFF
TRBV12-3/TRBV12-4,TRBJ2-1,11,CASSSLQGQFF
TRBV7-6,TRBJ2-1,17,CASSLGPPGRVLLGQFF
TRBV19,TRBJ2-1,14,CASRHTGGGNEQFF
TRBV11-2,TRBJ2-1,11,CASSYLDEQFF
TRBV25-1,TRBJ1-1,15,CASSPITLGDTEAFF
TRBV29-1,TRBJ2-7,13,CSSRGLLAREQYF
TRBV2,TRBJ1-1,14,CASTFGGGDTEAFF